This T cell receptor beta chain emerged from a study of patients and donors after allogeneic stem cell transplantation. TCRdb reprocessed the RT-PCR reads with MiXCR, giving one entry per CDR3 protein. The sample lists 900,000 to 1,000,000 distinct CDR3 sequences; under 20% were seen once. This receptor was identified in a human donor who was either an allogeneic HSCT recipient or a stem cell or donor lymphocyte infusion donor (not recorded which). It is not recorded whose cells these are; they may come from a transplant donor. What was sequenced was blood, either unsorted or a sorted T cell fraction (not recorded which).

CDR3 region: CASSYAGQGGNQPQHF. The CDR3, as DNA: TGTGCCAGCAGTTACGCGGGACAGGGGGGCAATCAGCCCCAGCATTTT. This chain uses TRBV6-5 with TRBJ1-5; TRBD1 matches at 11 bases. Germline V CDR1 and CDR2: MNHEY, SVGAGI. This CDR3 comprises 16 residues. J was trimmed by 2 bases and V by 2 bases; bases with no gene match: 2.